Below are 30 T cell receptor beta chains sequenced from a single sample in a study of T cells in Graves' hyperthyroidism and ophthalmopathy. RNA transcripts yielded amplified TCR beta CDR3 regions. With the HTBI primer set, the TCR CDR3 went through a first round of RT-PCR. TCRdb analysed the multiplex PCR reads with MiXCR anew, one entry per CDR3 protein. The sample records over 650,000 distinct CDR3 sequences, roughly 45% being singletons. Sequenced input: peripheral blood or thyroid tissue (not recorded which). All receptors derive from an adult man with Graves' disease, either hyperthyroidism or ophthalmopathy (not recorded which).

As to this clonotype: A far bigger clonotype differs at one base, so this is likely a read error. No conserved phenylalanine or tryptophan is present at the end of the CDR3, so a read error is the likely explanation. J is TRBJ1-2 and V is TRBV2; no clear D gene. V was cut by 4 bases and J by 4 bases, with 4 bases left in between. This CDR3 is 11 amino acids long. In germline, CDR1 is SNHLY, CDR2 FYNNEI. In nucleotides, the CDR3 is TGTGCCAGCAGTGGGTCCTATGGCTACACCCTC. As protein: CASSGSYGYTL.

This clonotype was picked up many times. This chain joins TRBV6-5 and TRBJ2-5; D remains unclear. V was trimmed by 2 bases and J by 1 base, leaving 2 bases between them. This CDR3 spans 12 amino acids. CDR1 is MNHEY and CDR2 is SVGAGI in the germline V gene. The CDR3 nucleotides are TGTGCCAGCAGTTACCCCCAAGAGACCCAGTACTTC. Translation gives CASSYPQETQYF.

Ten or more counts support this clonotype. The chain employs TRBV12-3 or TRBV12-4 and TRBJ1-5; no firm D call. V was shortened by 6 bases and J by 2 bases, with 8 bases between the two germline ends. This CDR3 is 13 amino acids long. The CDR3 loop reads CASSNAGNQPQHF. In DNA, the CDR3 is TGTGCCAGCAGCAATGCAGGCAATCAGCCCCAGCATTTT.

As to this clonotype: A much larger clone differs from this one at a single base, so this may be a read error. The chain combines TRBV20-1 with TRBJ1-5; D remains ambiguous. Germline V lookup: CDR1 DFQATT, CDR2 SNEGSKA (reference sequence). This CDR3 contains 13 residues. The CDR3 loop is CGARPTGWEPQHF. DNA of the CDR3: TGCGGTGCTAGACCGACGGGGTGGGAGCCCCAGCATTTT.

The chain joins TRBV11-2 to TRBJ1-6, with TRBD1 identical over 7 bases. The ends lost 5 bases at V and 7 bases at J; junction bases unmatched: 8. Germline loops: CDR1 SGHAT, CDR2 FQNNGV. The CDR3 is 15 residues long. The CDR3 here is CASSVGQAGNSPLHF. For the CDR3, the DNA is TGTGCCAGCAGCGTCGGACAGGCCGGGAATTCACCCCTCCACTTT.

The rearrangement joins TRBV27 to TRBJ1-1, with a tentative D call TRBD1 (5 bases). V lost 1 base, J lost 5 bases, and 11 bases lay in between. Germline V gene lookup returns CDR1 MNHEY and CDR2 SMNVEV (reference sequence). This CDR3 is 14 amino acids long. The CDR3 coding sequence is TGTGCCAGCAGTTTATTTAGGGGTGGTACTGAAGCTTTCTTT. Residues: CASSLFRGGTEAFF.

The chain combines TRBV6-5 with TRBJ1-6; D remains ambiguous. V lost 5 bases to trimming and J lost 2 bases, with 10 bases between them. Germline V CDR1 and CDR2: MNHEY, SVGAGI. This CDR3 region has 15 residues. The CDR3 DNA is TGTGCCAGCAGTGAAGAGATCACCTATAATTCACCCCTCCACTTT. Residues: CASSEEITYNSPLHF.

This clonotype was observed a few times. V and J are TRBV5-1 and TRBJ2-7; 8 positions match TRBD1. The length of the CDR3 is 15 residues. The ends lost 1 base at V and 1 base at J; junction bases unmatched: 4. CDR1 and CDR2 from the germline V gene are SGHRS and YFSETQ. CDR3 DNA: TGCGCCAGCAGCTTGTCAGGGGGCCCTTCCTACGAGCAGTACTTC. It encodes CASSLSGGPSYEQYF.

This clonotype occurred many times. The rearrangement uses TRBV19 and TRBJ2-7; perhaps TRBD2 as D (5 bases). Trimming took 5 bases from V and 6 from J, leaving 14 bases between them. Germline V gene data show CDR1 as LNHDA and CDR2 as SQIVND (reference sequence). This CDR3 has 13 residues. The CDR3 DNA follows: TGTGCCAGTAGTGCAATACTAGGCGGCGAGCAGTACTTC. Protein sequence: CASSAILGGEQYF.

The V gene is TRBV7-3, the J gene TRBJ2-7; D perhaps matches TRBD1 (5 bases). Germline loops: CDR1 SGHTA, CDR2 FQGTGA. CDR3 length: 16 amino acids. The V and J ends lost 6 bases and 0 bases respectively, with 18 bases between them. CDR3 protein: CASSEFTGTGSYEQYF. CDR3 in DNA: TGTGCCAGCAGTGAGTTCACCGGAACAGGCTCCTACGAGCAGTACTTC.

This chain links TRBV7-9 with TRBJ1-1; D unclear. Germline CDR1 reads SEHNR; CDR2 reads FQNEAQ (reference sequence). Deletions cut 1 base from V and 4 bases from J, with 16 bases between. There are 16 residues in the CDR3. The CDR3 DNA follows: TGTGCCAGCAGCTTAGAGGTTACGCGACCTGGCACTGAAGCTTTCTTT. Protein: CASSLEVTRPGTEAFF.

The rearrangement uses TRBV7-9 and TRBJ1-4; weak D call: TRBD1 (6 bases). Between the trimmed V and J ends, which lost 8 bases and 7 bases, there was a span of 23 bases. CDR1 is SEHNR and CDR2 is FQNEAQ in the germline V gene (reference sequence). The CDR3 is made up of 16 amino acids. The CDR3 bases are TGTGCCAGCTCACCTCTTCAGGGGATGGGGCGTGAAAAACTGTTTTTT. It codes for CASSPLQGMGREKLFF. Full variable domain (remainder filled in from reference TRBV7-9 and TRBJ1-4): DTGVSQNPRHKITKRGQNVTFRCDPISEHNRLYWYRQTLGQGPEFLTYFQNEAQLEKSRLLSDRFSAERPKGSFSTLEIQRTEQGDSAMYLCASSPLQGMGREKLFFGSGTQLSVL.

This clonotype has only a few counts. The chain couples TRBV20-1 to TRBJ2-7, with 7 bases that match TRBD2. V trimming: 6 bases; J trimming: 2 bases; junction bases outside the gene matches: 10. The V gene's germline CDR1 is DFQATT and CDR2 SNEGSKA (reference sequence). The CDR3 sequence is 14 residues long. The CDR3: CSARERDPPYEQYF. As DNA, the CDR3 is TGCAGTGCCCGAGAGCGGGATCCCCCCTACGAGCAGTACTTC.

Concerning this clonotype: Mismatch with germline at one junction end may stem from a read error. The chain combines TRBV20-1 with TRBJ1-5; D not resolved. The CDR3 covers 12 residues. CDR1 and CDR2 from the germline V gene are DFQATT and SNEGSKA (reference sequence). The DNA of the CDR3 is TGCATTGCTAGTACAGACTATCAGCCCCAGCATTTT. Protein: CIASTDYQPQHF.

On this clonotype itself: A read error is possible here, since a much larger clone lies one base away. The gene calls are TRBV2 and TRBJ2-7; D may be TRBD2 (6 bases). The germline V gene encodes CDR1 SNHLY and CDR2 FYNNEI. Trimming took 3 bases from V and 0 from J, leaving 12 bases between them. This CDR3 comprises 15 residues. As DNA, the CDR3 is TGTGCCAGCAGTGAGCAGGGCGGGATCTCCTACGAGCAGTACTTC. Protein sequence: CASSEQGGISYEQYF.

The chain joins TRBV19 to TRBJ2-6; D possibly corresponds to TRBD1 (5 bases). CDR3 length equals 13 residues. The V and J ends lost 0 bases and 10 bases respectively, with 7 bases between them. CDR1 is LNHDA and CDR2 is SQIVND in the germline V gene (reference sequence). CDR3: CASSIEGVNVLTF. The CDR3 DNA follows: TGTGCCAGTAGTATAGAAGGGGTGAACGTCCTGACTTTC.

This clonotype was detected once. The chain joins TRBV2 to TRBJ2-7, with D perhaps TRBD2 (5 bases). Trimming removed 7 bases from V and 2 bases from J, with 15 bases in between. The CDR3 sequence is 14 residues long. Germline CDR1 SNHLY, CDR2 FYNNEI. The CDR3 is CASMDPGRTYEQYF. In DNA, the CDR3 is TGTGCCAGCATGGATCCGGGAAGGACCTACGAGCAGTACTTC. The whole variable domain, remainder taken from reference TRBV2 and TRBJ2-7, is EPEVTQTPSHQVTQMGQEVILRCVPISNHLYFYWYRQILGQKVEFLVSFYNNEISEKSEIFDDQFSVERPDGSNFTLKIRSTKLEDSAMYFCASMDPGRTYEQYFGPGTRLTVT.

This clonotype was counted ten times or more. This sequence joins TRBV29-1 and TRBJ2-7; unclear D gene. Germline V gene sequence: CDR1 SQVTM, CDR2 ANQGSEA. The CDR3 contains 14 residues. V was cut by 4 bases and J by 3 bases, with 16 bases left in between. The CDR3 DNA follows: TGCAGCGTTGCACTTTGGGAAGGGAACTACGAGCAGTACTTC. Translated: CSVALWEGNYEQYF.

This clonotype occurred a few times. This chain links TRBV19 with TRBJ1-5; D unresolved. Germline V gives CDR1 LNHDA, CDR2 SQIVND (reference sequence). This CDR3 has 14 amino acids. V was pared by 5 bases and J by 6 bases, with 14 bases between. For the CDR3, the DNA is TGTGCCAGTAGTGGCTCCGGGCTTGGTCAGCCCCAGCATTTT. Its protein product is CASSGSGLGQPQHF.

V gene TRBV7-3 combines with J gene TRBJ2-7; 7 bases agree with TRBD1. Losses at the gene ends were 4 bases for V and 6 bases for J; bases not matched to a gene: 6. Germline assignment: CDR1 SGHTA and CDR2 FQGTGA. The CDR3 runs 13 residues. The CDR3 is CASSSGGMLEQYF. CDR3 sequence (DNA): TGTGCCAGCAGCTCAGGGGGTATGCTCGAGCAGTACTTC.

This clonotype occurred many times. The chain joins TRBV19 to TRBJ1-1; D is uncertain. This CDR3 comprises 13 residues. Germline CDR1 is LNHDA and CDR2 is SQIVND (reference sequence). Trimming removed 5 bases from V and 0 bases from J, with 7 bases in between. CDR3 in amino acids: CASSVKVNTEAFF. In DNA, the CDR3 is TGTGCCAGTAGTGTCAAGGTGAACACTGAAGCTTTCTTT.

In the case of this clonotype: A much larger clone lies a single base off, so this may be a read error. The CDR3: CASQTGGQPQHF. The DNA of the CDR3 is TGTGCCAGCCAGACAGGGGGTCAGCCCCAGCATTTT. The chain is built from TRBV25-1 and TRBJ1-5, with 9 bases aligning to TRBD1. The CDR3 contains 12 residues. V dropped 8 bases and J dropped 6; count of bases not matched to a gene: 2. Per the germline V gene, CDR1 is MGHDK and CDR2 is SYGVNS.

This clonotype was picked up many times. The genes are TRBV24-1 and TRBJ1-5; possible D gene TRBD1, 5 bases. This CDR3 has 14 residues. Per germline, CDR1 KGHDR and CDR2 SFDVKD. The germline V and J ends were trimmed by 11 bases and 6 bases, with 19 bases remaining between them. The CDR3 protein is CASRPQGGSQPQHF. The CDR3 DNA is TGTGCCAGCAGGCCCCAGGGAGGAAGTCAGCCCCAGCATTTT.

This clonotype has ten or more counts. This sequence joins TRBV2 and TRBJ1-5; 9 bases map to TRBD1. J was trimmed by 6 bases and V by 0 bases; bases with no gene match: 6. Germline lookup yields CDR1 SNHLY and CDR2 FYNNEI. This CDR3 has 16 amino acids. CDR3 bases: TGTGCCAGCAGTGAAGCGACGAGGACAGGGGTTCAGCCCCAGCATTTT. This encodes CASSEATRTGVQPQHF.

In its sample, this clonotype was seen a few times. One end of the junction does not line up with germline, which may come from a read error. The chain employs TRBV10-3 and TRBJ2-5, with D tentatively TRBD2 (5 bases). Germline V CDR1 and CDR2: ENHRY, SYGVKD. The CDR3 spans 13 residues. The CDR3 loop reads CASSVPRGETQYF. The CDR3 nucleotides read TGTGCCAGCAGTGTACCCCGCGGGGAGACCCAGTACTTC.

This clonotype was counted only a few times. The chain combines TRBV5-1 with TRBJ1-2; 8 bases are a match to TRBD1. From germline, CDR1 is SGHRS and CDR2 YFSETQ. V gave up 4 bases and J gave up 4 bases; unmatched junction bases: 15. The length of the CDR3 is 17 residues. The CDR3 sequence is CASSLTGQGIAGYGYTF. The CDR3 DNA reads as TGCGCCAGCAGCCTGACTGGACAGGGAATAGCTGGCTATGGCTACACCTTC. Complete variable domain (other parts from reference TRBV5-1 and TRBJ1-2): KAGVTQTPRYLIKTRGQQVTLSCSPISGHRSVSWYQQTPGQGLQFLFEYFSETQRNKGNFPGRFSGRQFSNSRSEMNVSTLELGDSALYLCASSLTGQGIAGYGYTFGSGTRLTVV.

This clonotype was picked up many times. DNA of the CDR3: TGTGCCAGCAGCTTACTCGCCGGCCGGGGACAAGAGACCCAGTACTTC. Its translation: CASSLLAGRGQETQYF. This chain joins TRBV7-2 and TRBJ2-5; the D gene is possibly TRBD2 (5 bases). Germline assignment: CDR1 SGHTA and CDR2 FQGNSA. The V end lost 2 bases, the J end lost 2 bases, and 15 bases lay between the germline ends. The CDR3 is 16 amino acids.

In regard to this clonotype: A much larger clone differs by one base, so this may be a read error. The missing conserved phenylalanine or tryptophan at the end of this CDR3 makes a read error likely. The chain combines TRBV24-1 with TRBJ2-5; 12 bases match TRBD2. The CDR3 has 16 amino acids. Per the germline V gene, CDR1 is KGHDR and CDR2 is SFDVKD. After removal of 4 bases from V and 5 bases from J, the junction contained 7 bases not matched to a gene. CDR3 protein: CATSDETSGSVETQYL. The CDR3 bases are TGTGCCACCAGTGACGAGACTAGCGGGAGTGTGGAGACCCAGTACCTC.

This clonotype came up a few times. The rearrangement uses TRBV5-1 and TRBJ1-2, with D maybe TRBD1 (5 bases). The CDR3 spans 13 residues. The germline V and J ends were trimmed by 4 bases and 5 bases, with 12 bases remaining between them. The germline V gene has CDR1 SGHRS and CDR2 YFSETQ. In DNA form, the CDR3 reads TGCGCCAGCAGCCCGAAAGCAGGGTATGGCTACACCTTC. Translated, it gives CASSPKAGYGYTF. The complete variable domain, with remaining parts taken from reference TRBV5-1 and TRBJ1-2, reads KAGVTQTPRYLIKTRGQQVTLSCSPISGHRSVSWYQQTPGQGLQFLFEYFSETQRNKGNFPGRFSGRQFSNSRSEMNVSTLELGDSALYLCASSPKAGYGYTFGSGTRLTVV.

This clonotype was detected many times. The DNA for the CDR3 is TGTGCCAGCAGCTTAGTGTACAGCACTGAAGCTTTCTTT. Translation gives CASSLVYSTEAFF. V is TRBV7-2 and J is TRBJ1-1; the D is unclear. This CDR3 comprises 13 residues. V lost 1 base and J lost 4, with 7 bases in between. Per germline, CDR1 SGHTA and CDR2 FQGNSA.